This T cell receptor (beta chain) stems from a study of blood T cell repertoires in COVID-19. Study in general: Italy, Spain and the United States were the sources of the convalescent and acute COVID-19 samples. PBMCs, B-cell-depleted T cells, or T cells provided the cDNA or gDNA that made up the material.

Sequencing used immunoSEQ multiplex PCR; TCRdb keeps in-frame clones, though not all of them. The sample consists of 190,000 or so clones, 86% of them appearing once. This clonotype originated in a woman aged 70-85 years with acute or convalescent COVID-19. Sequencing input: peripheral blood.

The CDR3 region is CAISGQGAEKLFF. For the CDR3, the DNA is TGTGCCATCAGTGGACAGGGGGCTGAAAAACTGTTTTTT. J is TRBJ1-4 and V is TRBV10-3; 10 positions match TRBD1. In germline, CDR1 is ENHRY, CDR2 SYGVKD. V gave up 4 bases and J gave up 7 bases; unmatched junction bases: 0. This CDR3 is 13 amino acids long.